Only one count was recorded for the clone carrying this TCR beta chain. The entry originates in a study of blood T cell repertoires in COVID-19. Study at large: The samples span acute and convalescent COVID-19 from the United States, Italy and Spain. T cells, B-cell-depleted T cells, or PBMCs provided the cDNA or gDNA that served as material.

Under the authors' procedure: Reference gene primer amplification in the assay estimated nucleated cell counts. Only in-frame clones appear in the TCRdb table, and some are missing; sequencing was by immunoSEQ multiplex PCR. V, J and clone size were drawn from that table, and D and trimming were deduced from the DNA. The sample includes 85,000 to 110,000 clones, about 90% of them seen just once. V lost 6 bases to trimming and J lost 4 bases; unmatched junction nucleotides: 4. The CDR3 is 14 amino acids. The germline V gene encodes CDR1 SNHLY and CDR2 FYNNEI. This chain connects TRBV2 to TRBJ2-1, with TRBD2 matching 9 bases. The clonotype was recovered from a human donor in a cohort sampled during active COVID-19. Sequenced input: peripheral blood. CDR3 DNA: TGTGCCAGCAGCCCGACTAGCGGATACAATGAGCAGTTCTTC. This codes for CASSPTSGYNEQFF.